These 21 T cell receptor beta chains originate from one sample sequenced in a study of T cells expressing NK-cell markers. TCRdb re-called the 5' RACE reads; one entry per CDR3 protein, DNA not given. The table lists 140,000 to 150,000 distinct CDR3 sequences. Specimen: blood T cells: a sorted CD56 or NKG2C T cell subset, CD4+ or CD8+ T cells, or bulk PBMC T cells (not recorded which). The source is a man aged 18 to 29 in good health.

This chain links TRBV29-1 with TRBJ2-5; without DNA, the TCRdb call of TRBD2 cannot be checked. CDR3 size: 19 residues. CDR1 is SQVTM and CDR2 is ANQGSEA in the germline V gene. CDR3 region: CSVESRDLAGGPSQETQYF.

V is TRBV10-3 and J is TRBJ2-3; the TCRdb D gene call, TRBD2, has no DNA to confirm it. The CDR3 loop spans 15 amino acids. CDR1 ENHRY and CDR2 SYGVKD come from the germline V gene. The CDR3 protein is CAISESMRGSDTQYF.

This chain connects TRBV12-3 or TRBV12-4 to TRBJ2-4; TCRdb calls TRBD1, which cannot be checked without DNA. CDR3 size: 15 residues. CDR3 loop: CASRDSLLAKNIQYF.

This sequence joins TRBV18 and TRBJ1-5; the TCRdb call, TRBD1, lacks DNA for checking. CDR1 KGHSH and CDR2 LQKENI come from the germline V gene. This CDR3 has 14 amino acids. CDR3: CASSQGGGNQPQHF.

This sequence joins TRBV7-9 and TRBJ1-1. The CDR3 extends over 13 amino acids. The germline V gene has CDR1 SEHNR and CDR2 FQNEAQ (reference sequence). CDR3 amino acids: CASRHMEMAEAFF.

The V call is TRBV6-2 or TRBV6-3, the J call TRBJ2-2; TCRdb names TRBD1, which stays unverified in the absence of DNA. Germline V lookup: CDR1 MNHEY, CDR2 SVGEGT. The CDR3 spans 16 residues. CDR3 protein: CASSETQGVNTGELFF.

The chain recombines TRBV2 with TRBJ2-2. This CDR3 is built from 14 residues. CDR1 and CDR2 (germline): SNHLY, FYNNEI. CDR3 region: CASSELGRTGELFF. Using reference TRBV2 and TRBJ2-2 for the parts outside the CDR3, the full variable domain is EPEVTQTPSHQVTQMGQEVILRCVPISNHLYFYWYRQILGQKVEFLVSFYNNEISEKSEIFDDQFSVERPDGSNFTLKIRSTKLEDSAMYFCASSELGRTGELFFGEGSRLTVL.

This chain links TRBV7-8 with TRBJ2-4; the D call from TCRdb, TRBD1, cannot be confirmed without DNA. CDR1 SGHVS and CDR2 FQNEAQ come from the germline V gene. This CDR3 comprises 13 residues. CDR3 protein: CASSLGPLGPEYF.

The chain couples TRBV5-1 to TRBJ2-3. From germline, CDR1 is SGHRS and CDR2 YFSETQ. The CDR3 covers 12 residues. The chain's CDR3 is CASSLDGDTQYF.

The chain recombines TRBV3-1 with TRBJ2-1; TCRdb proposes TRBD1, but this gene call is untestable without DNA. Germline CDR1 reads LGHDT; CDR2 reads YNNKEL (reference sequence). This CDR3 has 17 residues. The CDR3 sequence is CASSQEIGTGLYNEQFF.

The chain joins TRBV4-3 to TRBJ1-1. The germline gives CDR1 LGHNA, CDR2 YSLEER. This CDR3 is 15 amino acids long. The CDR3 spells CASSLGTNGGTEAFF.

The rearrangement uses TRBV5-4 and TRBJ1-1. This CDR3 has 11 amino acids. Germline loops: CDR1 SGHNT, CDR2 YYREEE (reference sequence). The chain's CDR3 is CASSLDAEAFF. The whole variable domain, remainder taken from reference TRBV5-4 and TRBJ1-1, is ETGVTQSPTHLIKTRGQQVTLRCSSQSGHNTVSWYQQALGQGPQFIFQYYREEENGRGNFPPRFSGLQFPNYSSELNVNALELDDSALYLCASSLDAEAFFGQGTRLTVV.

This chain links TRBV13 with TRBJ1-6. Germline V gene data show CDR1 as PRHDT and CDR2 as FYEKMQ (reference sequence). CDR3 length: 14 amino acids. This CDR3 is CASSLEALGTPLHF.

V usage is TRBV20-1 and J usage is TRBJ2-1; TCRdb outputs TRBD1, but without DNA this stays unchecked. The CDR3 is 15 amino acids. Germline V gene data show CDR1 as DFQATT and CDR2 as SNEGSKA (reference sequence). CDR3 amino acids: CSARGDRRPYNEQFF.

The V gene is TRBV20-1, the J gene TRBJ2-7; there is no DNA to check the TCRdb D call of TRBD1. This CDR3 region has 14 residues. Germline CDR1 is DFQATT and CDR2 is SNEGSKA (reference sequence). CDR3 loop: CSARDRDQAYEQYF.

The chain uses TRBV29-1 and TRBJ2-1; TCRdb's D call of TRBD2 is untestable without DNA. Germline V CDR1 and CDR2: SQVTM, ANQGSEA. The CDR3 is 18 residues long. This chain's CDR3 is CSVEEGRLAGDGYNEQFF.

The chain couples TRBV19 to TRBJ2-7; TCRdb proposes TRBD1, but this gene call is untestable without DNA. The CDR3 consists of 13 residues. Germline V gene sequence: CDR1 LNHDA, CDR2 SQIVND (reference sequence). The CDR3 protein is CASSAGQNYEQYF.

The chain links TRBV9 to TRBJ2-1. CDR3 size: 13 residues. CDR1 and CDR2 (germline): SGDLS, YYNGEE. CDR3 residues: CASSVDSYNEQFF.

V is TRBV11-2 and J is TRBJ2-3; the D call of TRBD1 rests on TCRdb alone, since no DNA is present to check it. Germline CDR1 is SGHAT and CDR2 is FQNNGV. This CDR3 spans 16 amino acids. The CDR3 protein is CASSYHPGLALDTQYF.

This chain uses TRBV7-3 with TRBJ2-6; TCRdb names TRBD1, which stays unverified in the absence of DNA. This CDR3 is built from 15 residues. Looked up from germline, CDR1 is SGHTA and CDR2 is FQGTGA. The CDR3 region is CASGRGSTGANVLTF.

V usage is TRBV7-9 and J usage is TRBJ2-1. The germline V gene has CDR1 SEHNR and CDR2 FQNEAQ (reference sequence). The CDR3 runs 15 residues. CDR3 in amino acids: CASSLSGSSRDEQFF.